The source of this TCR beta chain is a study of cytomegalovirus exposure and HLA in healthy donors. Study summary: An early release of data contained 80 million to 85 million unique TCRs, which came from HLA-typed donors.

V was trimmed by 3 bases and J by 3 bases, leaving 18 bases between them. Per germline, CDR1 LGHNA and CDR2 YSLEER. This CDR3 has 17 residues. Primers included in the PCR were 60 Vbeta and 13 Jbeta primers. Data came from immunoSEQ multiplex PCR; TCRdb stores just in-frame clones and leaves some out. In the table there are about 170,000 clones, approximately 80% of which are singletons. This chain uses TRBV4-3 with TRBJ2-1; no firm D call. Sequenced material: PBMCs. The source is a woman between 18 and 29 years old in good health and CMV-seronegative. The CDR3 coding sequence is TGCGCCAGCAGCCAGGAAATTTCAGGAACCCTCTACAATGAGCAGTTCTTC. Translated, it gives CASSQEISGTLYNEQFF.